Shown below are 30 T cell receptor beta chains from a single sample sequenced in a study of post-analysis software for immune sequencing data. The study's findings and limits: The study found TRBV5-6, TRBV5-1 and TRBV20-1 among about five TRBV segments more frequent in patients than controls.

Their antigens are not known. Unique-molecular-identifier-tagged TCR beta cDNA libraries were used. MiXCR was run by TCRdb on the PCR reads, yielding one entry per CDR3 protein. The top ten hold roughly 4.9% of the sample, which has roughly 800,000 distinct CDR3 sequences, roughly 46% seen once. Specimen: blood. These receptors came from a girl aged 5-17 years with multiple sclerosis.

This clonotype was seen more than once but under ten times. CDR3 amino acids: CASSLDRDRDNQPQHF. CDR3 coding DNA: TGTGCCAGCAGCTTAGATAGGGACAGGGACAATCAGCCCCAGCATTTT. The chain carries TRBV7-8 and TRBJ1-5, with 9 positions matching TRBD1. The CDR3 loop spans 16 amino acids. The V gene end was trimmed by 1 base and the J gene end by 3 bases; junction bases not matched to a gene: 4. The germline CDR1 and CDR2 sequences are SGHVS and FQNEAQ.

The genes are TRBV27 and TRBJ2-3; D is uncertain. CDR1 is MNHEY and CDR2 is SMNVEV in the germline V gene (reference sequence). V lost 5 bases, J lost 0 bases, and 18 bases lay in between. The CDR3 loop spans 17 amino acids. The CDR3 loop is CASSTRWAVESTDTQYF. For the CDR3, the DNA is TGTGCCAGCAGTACCCGGTGGGCAGTTGAGAGCACAGATACGCAGTATTTT.

This clonotype was observed a few times. V and J are TRBV4-1 and TRBJ1-2; D gene ambiguous. This CDR3 has 14 amino acids. V lost 1 base, J lost 1 base, and 7 bases lay in between. Germline V CDR1 and CDR2: MGHRA, YSYEKL. The DNA of the CDR3 is TGCGCCAGCAGCCAAGGCCACCTTAACTATGGCTACACCTTC. Protein sequence: CASSQGHLNYGYTF.

This clonotype has just a few counts. The chain carries TRBV6-1 and TRBJ2-5, with 13 bases lining up with TRBD2. This CDR3 contains 14 residues. V was pared by 11 bases and J by 4 bases, with 7 bases of the junction left unmatched. Germline values: CDR1 MNHNS, CDR2 SASEGT. In DNA, the CDR3 is TGTGCCGGGGGGACTAGCGGGGAGGTAGAGACCCAGTACTTC. Translation gives CAGGTSGEVETQYF.

The V call is TRBV5-4, the J call TRBJ2-1; D call uncertain. The end of the DNA aligns better with TRBJ2-7, so the J call may be wrong. The germline V gene has CDR1 SGHNT and CDR2 YYREEE (reference sequence). The CDR3 runs to 12 residues. CDR3 nucleotides: TGTGCCAGCAGCTTGGAATACAATGAGCAGTACTTC. Translating it yields CASSLEYNEQYF.

The chain links TRBV5-6 to TRBJ2-1; 10 bases are a match to TRBD1. Germline-derived CDR1 and CDR2 are SGHDT and YYEEEE. This CDR3 is built from 16 residues. The ends lost 7 bases at V and 3 bases at J; junction bases unmatched: 10. The CDR3 coding sequence is TGTGCCAGCGAAAAACGGGACAGGGGCTTCTACAATGAGCAGTTCTTC. It encodes CASEKRDRGFYNEQFF. Using reference TRBV5-6 and TRBJ2-1 for the parts outside the CDR3, the full variable domain is DAGVTQSPTHLIKTRGQQVTLRCSPKSGHDTVSWYQQALGQGPQFIFQYYEEEERQRGNFPDRFSGHQFPNYSSELNVNALLLGDSALYLCASEKRDRGFYNEQFFGPGTRLTVL.

The chain links TRBV12-3 or TRBV12-4 to TRBJ1-2; maybe TRBD1 (5 bases). CDR3 length equals 14 residues. Trimming took off 6 bases at V and 4 bases at J, with 15 bases between the two ends. CDR3 residues: CASSPGLGVYGYTF. The CDR3 nucleotides are TGTGCCAGCAGCCCGGGACTTGGGGTCTATGGCTACACCTTC.

This sequence joins TRBV9 and TRBJ2-1, with 8 bases identical to TRBD2. This CDR3 has 15 amino acids. The germline V gene encodes CDR1 SGDLS and CDR2 YYNGEE. V trimming: 4 bases; J trimming: 8 bases; junction bases outside the gene matches: 11. CDR3 protein: CASSIASGRGDEQFF. The DNA of the CDR3 is TGTGCCAGCAGCATAGCGAGCGGGAGAGGCGATGAGCAGTTCTTC.

This clonotype was found a few times. V and J are TRBV15 and TRBJ2-3; no clear D. The CDR3 covers 15 residues. Trimming shortened V by 5 bases and J by 0 bases, and 12 bases separated the two germline ends. From germline, CDR1 is LNHNV and CDR2 YYDKDF (reference sequence). The CDR3 sequence: CATSRRTGSTDTQYF. The CDR3 coding sequence is TGTGCCACCAGCCGCAGGACGGGCAGCACAGATACGCAGTATTTT.

This chain links TRBV28 with TRBJ1-2, with 10 bases that match TRBD1. Trimming removed 4 bases from V and 7 bases from J; junction bases left unmatched: 15. CDR1 and CDR2 from the germline V gene are MDHEN and SYDVKM. The CDR3 runs to 17 residues. This CDR3 is CASSSTGGDLILSGYTF. The CDR3 DNA is TGTGCCAGCAGTTCGACAGGGGGCGATCTTATACTGAGTGGCTACACCTTC.

This clonotype was observed a handful of times. The chain is built from TRBV20-1 and TRBJ2-1; tentatively, D is TRBD1 or TRBD2 (5 bases each). Germline CDR1 DFQATT, CDR2 SNEGSKA (reference sequence). Trimming took 2 bases from V and 8 from J, leaving 7 bases between them. There are 11 residues in the CDR3. CDR3 loop: CSARLGDEQFF. In nucleotides, the CDR3 is TGCAGTGCTAGACTGGGGGATGAGCAGTTCTTC.

Worth noting for this clonotype: One end of the junction is discordant with germline, which a read error may explain. V gene TRBV11-2 combines with J gene TRBJ1-2; 8 bases map to TRBD1. The CDR3 is 15 residues long. CDR1 and CDR2 (germline): SGHAT, FQNNGV. CDR3 DNA sequence: TGTGCCAGCAGCTTAGCAACACAGGGGGAGGATGGCCACACCTTC. Translated, it gives CASSLATQGEDGHTF.

The chain is built from TRBV5-1 and TRBJ2-1; 11 bases are a match to TRBD2. The CDR3 runs to 15 residues. Germline V gene sequence: CDR1 SGHRS, CDR2 YFSETQ. After removal of 6 bases from V and 8 bases from J, the junction contained 10 bases not matched to a gene. CDR3 coding DNA: TGCGCCAGCACCCAACTAGCGGGAGTCTCAGATGAGCAGTTCTTC. This codes for CASTQLAGVSDEQFF.

The CDR3 spells CASSLVAAQTVTQYF. CDR3 nucleotides: TGCGCCAGCAGCTTGGTCGCAGCCCAGACGGTGACCCAGTACTTC. The J gene is TRBJ2-5, the V gene TRBV5-1; D uncertain. Germline values: CDR1 SGHRS, CDR2 YFSETQ. The V end was cut by 0 bases, the J end by 7 bases, with 16 bases between. There are 15 residues in the CDR3.

This chain connects TRBV29-1 to TRBJ2-3, with D perhaps matching TRBD2 (5 bases). This CDR3 has 14 amino acids. V was clipped by 5 bases and J by 5 bases, with 17 bases between them. Germline V gene sequence: CDR1 SQVTM, CDR2 ANQGSEA. The CDR3 coding sequence is TGCAGCGTTAATACGGAGGCCCTAGGAGATACGCAGTATTTT. Translation gives CSVNTEALGDTQYF.

A few counts support this clonotype. The chain recombines TRBV12-3 or TRBV12-4 with TRBJ2-5, with 8 bases fitting TRBD2. V lost 5 bases to trimming and J lost 3 bases; unmatched junction nucleotides: 8. CDR3 length: 15 amino acids. The CDR3 reads CASSLTGGWKETQYF. CDR3 nucleotides: TGTGCCAGCAGTCTCACGGGAGGGTGGAAAGAGACCCAGTACTTC.

Only a few counts were recorded for this clonotype. The DNA of the CDR3 is TGTGCCAGCAGTGAGGTTGTGGTCAAGTTTGCTAGTTCCTACGAGCAGTACTTC. The encoded protein is CASSEVVVKFASSYEQYF. The chain has TRBV2 and TRBJ2-7; D remains unclear. From germline, CDR1 is SNHLY and CDR2 FYNNEI. The V end was cut by 3 bases, the J end by 1 base, with 22 bases between. The CDR3 totals 18 residues.

The chain recombines TRBV29-1 with TRBJ2-1, with D tentatively TRBD1 or TRBD2 (6 bases each). The V gene lost 0 bases and the J gene lost 1 base, with 13 bases spanning the gap. CDR3 length: 16 residues. Looked up from germline, CDR1 is SQVTM and CDR2 is ANQGSEA. The CDR3 reads CSVEDRGERSYNEQFF. The CDR3 nucleotides are TGCAGCGTTGAAGATAGGGGGGAAAGGTCCTACAATGAGCAGTTCTTC.

This clonotype is medium-sized (0.01 to 0.1%) within its sample. The chain has TRBV7-9 and TRBJ2-7; D gene uncertain. The CDR3 length is 13 residues. Germline assignment: CDR1 SEHNR and CDR2 FQNEAQ (reference sequence). Deletions cut 1 base from V and 0 bases from J, with 4 bases between. The CDR3 nucleotides are TGTGCCAGCAGCTTAGAGGTCTCCTACGAGCAGTACTTC. It is translated as CASSLEVSYEQYF.

This clonotype was counted between two and nine times. The V and J genes are TRBV29-1 and TRBJ1-1, with D perhaps matching TRBD1 (5 bases). V lost 5 bases to trimming and J lost 0 bases, with 13 bases between them. CDR3 length: 14 amino acids. CDR1 and CDR2 (germline): SQVTM, ANQGSEA. The CDR3 region has the DNA TGCAGCGTTCTCAGGTTGGGGGTGAACACTGAAGCTTTCTTT. It is translated as CSVLRLGVNTEAFF.

In this sample, this clonotype turned up a few times. The chain recombines TRBV12-3 or TRBV12-4 with TRBJ2-6; 7 bases match TRBD1. The V segment lost 3 bases and the J segment 4 bases; nucleotides outside the gene matches: 12. The CDR3 loop spans 18 amino acids. The CDR3 here is CASSFLGQVVTGANVLTF. The CDR3 DNA follows: TGTGCCAGCAGTTTCCTCGGACAGGTGGTTACAGGGGCCAACGTCCTGACTTTC.

The chain has TRBV29-1 and TRBJ1-4; D remains unclear. V was clipped by 5 bases and J by 0 bases, with 10 bases between them. CDR1 is SQVTM, CDR2 ANQGSEA, per germline. The CDR3 is made up of 14 amino acids. Written as DNA, the CDR3 is TGCAGCGTTTTCCTTCGGGCAACTAATGAAAAACTGTTTTTT. It codes for CSVFLRATNEKLFF.

This clonotype was seen a few times. The rearrangement links TRBV7-3 to TRBJ2-3; D is undetermined. Trimming cost V 0 bases and J 3 bases, with 7 bases left between them. The CDR3 has 14 amino acids. CDR1 is SGHTA, CDR2 FQGTGA, per germline. CDR3 residues: CASSLTYRTDTQYF. The CDR3 nucleotides are TGTGCCAGCAGCTTAACGTACCGTACAGATACGCAGTATTTT.

The rearrangement uses TRBV3-1 and TRBJ2-7; 9 bases match TRBD1. The CDR3 extends over 15 amino acids. The V and J ends lost 4 bases and 4 bases, in that order; junction bases with no gene match: 8. Germline CDR1 reads LGHDT; CDR2 reads YNNKEL (reference sequence). The CDR3 spells CASSPLQGARYEQYF. CDR3 sequence (DNA): TGTGCCAGCAGCCCATTACAGGGGGCGAGGTACGAGCAGTACTTC.

A few counts support this clonotype. The V call is TRBV29-1, the J call TRBJ2-7, with TRBD2 identical over 11 bases. CDR1 is SQVTM and CDR2 is ANQGSEA in the germline V gene. This CDR3 region has 16 residues. Losses at the gene ends were 0 bases for V and 3 bases for J; bases not matched to a gene: 7. CDR3 DNA sequence: TGCAGCGTTGAAGAAGGCCCCGGGACTAGCGGCTACGAGCAGTACTTC. Encoded protein: CSVEEGPGTSGYEQYF.

V gene TRBV7-9 combines with J gene TRBJ2-1; TRBD2 might be the D (6 bases). Trimming stripped 0 bases from V and 9 bases from J, with 9 bases between. CDR3 length: 13 residues. Germline V gene data show CDR1 as SEHNR and CDR2 as FQNEAQ (reference sequence). The CDR3 loop reads CASSLAVGGEQFF. Written as DNA, the CDR3 is TGTGCCAGCAGCTTAGCGGTGGGGGGTGAGCAGTTCTTC. Using reference TRBV7-9 and TRBJ2-1 for the parts outside the CDR3, the full variable domain is DTGVSQNPRHKITKRGQNVTFRCDPISEHNRLYWYRQTLGQGPEFLTYFQNEAQLEKSRLLSDRFSAERPKGSFSTLEIQRTEQGDSAMYLCASSLAVGGEQFFGPGTRLTVL.

V and J are TRBV28 and TRBJ2-7; D gene ambiguous. The CDR3 contains 13 residues. V dropped 1 base and J dropped 2 bases, with 6 bases sitting between them. Germline V CDR1 and CDR2: MDHEN, SYDVKM. Here the CDR3 reads CASSLSVTYEQYF. As DNA, the CDR3 is TGTGCCAGCAGTTTATCAGTTACCTACGAGCAGTACTTC.

This clonotype was seen only a few times. This could be a read error, since a much larger clone is one nucleotide away. This chain joins TRBV20-1 and TRBJ2-4, with TRBD2 matching 10 bases. Unmatched junction bases numbered 4, after V lost 5 bases and J lost 6 bases. This CDR3 has 13 amino acids. Per germline, CDR1 DFQATT and CDR2 SNEGSKA (reference sequence). The CDR3 is CSAGPSGGNIQYF. The CDR3 nucleotides read TGCAGTGCTGGACCTAGCGGGGGAAACATTCAGTACTTC.

This clonotype was observed a handful of times. V is TRBV29-1 and J is TRBJ2-3; 7 bases line up with TRBD2. V was pared by 0 bases and J by 3 bases, with 9 bases of the junction left unmatched. The CDR3 totals 16 residues. In germline, CDR1 is SQVTM, CDR2 ANQGSEA. The CDR3 bases are TGCAGCGTTGAAGAAAAGGCGGGAGTTAGAACAGATACGCAGTATTTT. This gives the protein CSVEEKAGVRTDTQYF.

The J gene is TRBJ2-7, the V gene TRBV15; no clear D. The V gene lost 2 bases and the J gene lost 0 bases, with 8 bases spanning the gap. Germline V gene lookup returns CDR1 LNHNV and CDR2 YYDKDF (reference sequence). CDR3 length: 14 residues. CDR3 loop: CATSRQSSSYEQYF. The CDR3 nucleotides are TGTGCCACCAGCAGACAGAGCAGCTCCTACGAGCAGTACTTC. Using reference TRBV15 and TRBJ2-7 for the parts outside the CDR3, the full variable domain is DAMVIQNPRYQVTQFGKPVTLSCSQTLNHNVMYWYQQKSSQAPKLLFHYYDKDFNNEADTPDNFQSRRPNTSFCFLDIRSPGLGDTAMYLCATSRQSSSYEQYFGPGTRLTVT.